What follows describes a single T cell receptor beta chain. Its antigen remains unknown. This sample is drawn from a study of OX40 agonist ivuxolimab in advanced cancers. Study context: Clinicians treated patients with ivuxolimab, an agonistic anti-OX40 (CD134) antibody. Study-wide findings and caveats: Fewer expanded clones were found on average in CD4+ than in CD8+ T cells. CD4+ and CD8+ blood T cells expanded clonally by week 6 at 0.1 to 3.0 mg/kg.

The CDR3 spans 16 residues. V trimming: 2 bases; J trimming: 10 bases; junction bases outside the gene matches: 10. Per germline, CDR1 PRHDT and CDR2 FYEKMQ (reference sequence). Some clones are missing from TCRdb's copy, which holds only in-frame ones; the method was immunoSEQ multiplex PCR. The top ten clones hold roughly 1.3% of a sample with 55,000 to 70,000 clones, about 90% of them seen once. This receptor was identified in an adult with an advanced solid tumor such as melanoma, head and neck, liver or kidney cancer. This specimen was CD4+ or CD8+ T cells sorted from blood, taken in a trial of the OX40 agonist ivuxolimab. The chain combines TRBV13 with TRBJ2-3; 12 nucleotides align to TRBD2. The CDR3 region is CASSLLAGGLNFAQYF. The CDR3 nucleotides read TGTGCCAGCAGCTTACTAGCGGGGGGGCTTAATTTCGCGCAGTATTTT.